The sequence of this T cell receptor (beta chain) was determined in a study of cytomegalovirus exposure and HLA in healthy donors. Study in general: A prior analysis found roughly 100 million unique TCR beta sequences from 150 million to 200 million T cells.

Germline V gene sequence: CDR1 SNHLY, CDR2 FYNNEI. V lost 6 bases and J lost 3; bases outside the gene matches: 7. The CDR3 spans 14 residues. This clone was picked up one time. Its antigen remains unidentified. The PCR made use of 60 Vbeta and 13 Jbeta primers. Profiled with immunoSEQ multiplex PCR; TCRdb holds only in-frame clones, not every one. The table includes roughly 200,000 clones, just over 75% detected once. Study results and caveats: CMV serostatus was the sole immune exposure data available. According to a later analysis, most TCR beta chains associated with CMV appeared HLA-restricted.

The gene calls are TRBV2 and TRBJ2-5; 7 bases are shared with TRBD1. This receptor was identified in a man aged 25-45 years in good health and CMV-seronegative. Sequencing used PBMCs. The chain's CDR3 is CASRKGGLEETQYF. The CDR3 DNA follows: TGTGCCAGCAGGAAAGGGGGCCTGGAAGAGACCCAGTACTTC.